These 24 T cell receptor beta chains share one sample of origin, sequenced in a study of T-cell memory formation after mild COVID-19. TCRdb re-called the 5' RACE reads through MiXCR, storing one row per CDR3 protein. The sample carries 140,000 or so distinct CDR3 sequences, approximately 5.7% recorded once. The sequencing sample was made of PBMCs or a T cell subset sorted from them (not recorded which). These receptors were collected from an adult woman who had mild COVID-19 (a few samples of this study predate the infection). Cell type and time point are not known.

This clonotype was observed a handful of times. The chain combines TRBV9 with TRBJ1-2; D is unresolved. The CDR3 runs to 15 residues. Germline CDR1 and CDR2: SGDLS and YYNGEE. The V gene lost 3 bases and the J gene lost 4 bases, with 16 bases spanning the gap. The CDR3 DNA sequence: TGTGCCAGCAGCGGTAACGGTCCCCGGGTCTATGGCTACACCTTC. This gives the protein CASSGNGPRVYGYTF.

This clonotype was recorded at least ten times. Its ends do not fully match the called genes, so a read error is possible. This chain links TRBV12-3 or TRBV12-4 with TRBJ2-1; D gene ambiguous. CDR3 length equals 11 residues. The CDR3 region has the DNA TGTGCCAGCAGTTTAGATGGGCCCCGGCTCTTC. Its translation: CASSLDGPRLF.

The V call is TRBV20-1, the J call TRBJ2-3, with 8 nucleotides matching TRBD2. V lost 5 bases and J lost 0; bases outside the gene matches: 1. The CDR3 is made up of 13 amino acids. Per the germline V gene, CDR1 is DFQATT and CDR2 is SNEGSKA (reference sequence). In DNA, the CDR3 is TGCAGTGCTCCTAGCGGGAGCACAGATACGCAGTATTTT. Its translation is CSAPSGSTDTQYF.

This clonotype was detected a few times. This rearrangement joins TRBV29-1 to TRBJ1-1; D ambiguous. The ends were cut back, 6 bases at V and 1 base at J, with 3 bases in the middle. The CDR3 runs to 10 residues. CDR1 is SQVTM, CDR2 ANQGSEA, per germline. CDR3 in amino acids: CSVANTEAFF. The CDR3 DNA follows: TGCAGCGTCGCGAACACTGAAGCTTTCTTT. Supplemented by reference TRBV29-1 and TRBJ1-1, the full variable domain reads SAVISQKPSRDICQRGTSLTIQCQVDSQVTMMFWYRQQPGQSLTLIATANQGSEATYESGFVIDKFPISRPNLTFSTLTVSNMSPEDSSIYLCSVANTEAFFGQGTRLTVV.

The chain combines TRBV11-2 with TRBJ1-5, with D possibly being TRBD1 (5 bases). V lost 3 bases and J lost 2, with 14 bases in between. This CDR3 comprises 16 residues. CDR1 is SGHAT and CDR2 is FQNNGV in the germline V gene. The chain's CDR3 is CASSFCGGMGNQPQHF. The CDR3 bases are TGTGCCAGCAGCTTCTGTGGGGGGATGGGCAATCAGCCCCAGCATTTT. Looking up the rest from reference TRBV11-2 and TRBJ1-5 gives the full variable domain: EAGVAQSPRYKIIEKRQSVAFWCNPISGHATLYWYQQILGQGPKLLIQFQNNGVVDDSQLPKDRFSAERLKGVDSTLKIQPAKLEDSAVYLCASSFCGGMGNQPQHFGDGTRLSIL.

This clonotype was seen just once. This may come from a read error, since a much larger clone is one base off. The chain joins TRBV6-6 to TRBJ2-5; TRBD2 matches 14 bases. The CDR3 extends over 13 amino acids. The germline gives CDR1 MNHNY, CDR2 SVGAGI (reference sequence). The CDR3 DNA sequence: TGTGCCAGCAGGACGACTAGCGGGGGGGCCATTTCCTTC. This codes for CASRTTSGGAISF.

In its sample, this clonotype was seen many times. The genes are TRBV30 and TRBJ2-7, with 8 bases matching TRBD2. With V trimmed by 0 bases and J by 6 bases, 1 base remained unmatched. The germline V gene has CDR1 GTSNPN and CDR2 SVGIG (reference sequence). The CDR3 has 12 residues. The CDR3 DNA follows: TGTGCCTGGAGTGTACGGGGGGGCGAGCAGTACTTC. Protein: CAWSVRGGEQYF.

This clonotype was picked up many times. This chain joins TRBV25-1 and TRBJ2-3; D gene unclear. The CDR3 is made up of 13 amino acids. The V end was cut by 3 bases, the J end by 4 bases, with 8 bases between. Germline V gives CDR1 MGHDK, CDR2 SYGVNS. DNA of the CDR3: TGTGCCAGCAGTGAGAAGAACTCAGATACGCAGTATTTT. It translates to CASSEKNSDTQYF.

Worth noting for this clonotype: This clone may be a read error of a much larger clone one base away. The V gene is TRBV11-1, the J gene TRBJ2-3; 7 nucleotides match TRBD2. The length of the CDR3 is 14 residues. Trimming took 3 bases from V and 3 from J; bases not matched to a gene: 3. Germline CDR1 SGHAT, CDR2 FQDESV (reference sequence). Written as DNA, the CDR3 is TGTGCCAGCAGCTTGGCGGGGGAAACAGATACGCAGTATTTT. This encodes CASSLAGETDTQYF.

This clonotype was seen many times. V and J are TRBV6-5 and TRBJ1-1; 7 nucleotides match TRBD1. The CDR3 has 11 amino acids. Germline assignment: CDR1 MNHEY and CDR2 SVGAGI. The trim removed 4 bases at V and 8 bases at J, leaving 1 base unmatched. The CDR3 DNA follows: TGTGCCAGCAGTTGGGACAGAGAAGCTTTCTTT. Its protein is CASSWDREAFF.

This clonotype was counted ten times or more. V is TRBV12-3 or TRBV12-4 and J is TRBJ1-3; tentatively, D is TRBD1 (5 bases). V shed 7 bases and J shed 2 bases, with 18 bases lying between them. The CDR3 spans 16 residues. The CDR3 loop is CASNPTKDRAGNTIYF. In nucleotides, the CDR3 is TGTGCCAGCAACCCTACTAAAGACAGAGCTGGAAACACCATATATTTT.

This chain joins TRBV18 and TRBJ2-5, with D perhaps TRBD1 or TRBD2 (5 bases each). Trimming cost V 4 bases and J 1 base, with 10 bases left between them. Germline CDR1 is KGHSH and CDR2 is LQKENI. There are 14 residues in the CDR3. The CDR3 spells CASSRTGAQETQYF. In DNA, the CDR3 is TGTGCCAGCTCACGGACCGGGGCCCAAGAGACCCAGTACTTC.

The sample holds a few counts of this clonotype. The rearrangement links TRBV20-1 to TRBJ2-3, with a possible D match to TRBD2 (5 bases). Looked up from germline, CDR1 is DFQATT and CDR2 is SNEGSKA (reference sequence). The CDR3 contains 15 residues. The ends were cut back, 5 bases at V and 3 bases at J, with 18 bases in the middle. In nucleotides, the CDR3 is TGCAGTGCTCCCCTGAAGGGAGCCCTGACAGATACGCAGTATTTT. Translating it yields CSAPLKGALTDTQYF.

The chain couples TRBV4-1 to TRBJ1-4; D unclear. The germline gives CDR1 MGHRA, CDR2 YSYEKL. The CDR3 runs to 16 residues. The V gene lost 5 bases and the J gene lost 1 base, with 14 bases spanning the gap. In nucleotides, the CDR3 is TGCGCCAGCAGCACCCCTGACCTCAGAACTAATGAAAAACTGTTTTTT. The encoded protein is CASSTPDLRTNEKLFF.

The gene calls are TRBV3-1 and TRBJ2-5; TRBD2 matches at 7 bases. The CDR3 loop spans 16 amino acids. Germline trimming cut 2 bases from V and 2 bases from J; bases unmatched to any gene: 8. The V gene's germline CDR1 is LGHDT and CDR2 YNNKEL (reference sequence). The CDR3 reads CASSQRHSGLQETQYF. The CDR3 bases are TGTGCCAGCAGCCAAAGGCATAGCGGGTTGCAAGAGACCCAGTACTTC.

This clonotype has at least ten counts. The CDR3 nucleotides are TGTGCCAGCAGTTTAGGGGACAGAAGGTACGAGCAGTACTTC. Its translation: CASSLGDRRYEQYF. The chain uses TRBV27 and TRBJ2-7; 7 nucleotides match TRBD1. This CDR3 contains 14 residues. V lost 2 bases, J lost 4 bases, and 5 bases stayed unmatched. Germline assignment: CDR1 MNHEY and CDR2 SMNVEV (reference sequence).

This clonotype was counted between two and nine times. This sequence joins TRBV12-3 or TRBV12-4 and TRBJ2-3, with D tentatively TRBD1 or TRBD2 (5 bases each). The CDR3 length is 12 residues. Trimming removed 5 bases from V and 6 bases from J, with 9 bases in between. The CDR3 loop reads CASSREGDTQYF. The CDR3 DNA reads as TGTGCCAGCAGTAGAGAGGGGGATACGCAGTATTTT.

V and J are TRBV6-2 or TRBV6-3 and TRBJ1-6; D may be TRBD1 (5 bases). The CDR3 covers 18 residues. The germline V and J ends were trimmed by 2 bases and 0 bases, with 14 bases remaining between them. The germline V gene has CDR1 MNHEY and CDR2 SVGEGT. CDR3 coding DNA: TGTGCCAGCAGTTACGACAGAACCGTGAGCTCCTATAATTCACCCCTCCACTTT. Translated, it gives CASSYDRTVSSYNSPLHF.

This clonotype was observed at least ten times. The V call is TRBV3-1, the J call TRBJ1-1; tentatively, D is TRBD1 (5 bases). V was pared by 2 bases and J by 4 bases, with 11 bases between. The CDR3 has 14 residues. Germline loops: CDR1 LGHDT, CDR2 YNNKEL (reference sequence). CDR3 nucleotides: TGTGCCAGCAGCCAAAGCTTAAGGGGCACTGAAGCTTTCTTT. Its protein is CASSQSLRGTEAFF.

Notes on this clonotype: A much larger clone lies a single base off, so this may be a read error. The genes are TRBV20-1 and TRBJ1-5; D ambiguous. This CDR3 spans 15 amino acids. Germline assignment: CDR1 DFQATT and CDR2 SNEGSKA (reference sequence). V lost 3 bases and J lost 0, with 12 bases in between. The CDR3 nucleotides are TGCAGTGCTAGTAACGCTGGGAATAGCAATCAGCCCCAGCATTTT. Translating gives CSASNAGNSNQPQHF.

This clonotype was detected ten times or more. The chain links TRBV9 to TRBJ2-1, with D maybe TRBD2 (7 bases). CDR1 and CDR2 (germline): SGDLS, YYNGEE. The CDR3 sequence is 13 residues long. Trimming pared 6 bases from V and 5 bases from J, leaving 12 bases between. CDR3 residues: CASNREGNNEQFF. In nucleotides, the CDR3 is TGTGCCAGCAACAGGGAGGGAAACAATGAGCAGTTCTTC.

This clonotype was recorded many times. The chain recombines TRBV7-6 with TRBJ2-1, with 7 bases identical to TRBD2. CDR1 and CDR2 from the germline V gene are SGHVS and FNYEAQ. Unmatched junction bases numbered 4, after V lost 4 bases and J lost 7 bases. This CDR3 contains 13 residues. CDR3 bases: TGTGCCAGCAGCTCCCTCGGGGGGAATGAGCAGTTCTTC. This gives the protein CASSSLGGNEQFF.

The chain carries TRBV2 and TRBJ2-7; weak D call: TRBD2 (6 bases). This CDR3 region has 14 residues. V lost 6 bases and J 5 bases, leaving 17 bases between the germline ends. Germline V gene sequence: CDR1 SNHLY, CDR2 FYNNEI. The CDR3 sequence: CASRRRDGNNEQYF. CDR3 DNA sequence: TGTGCCAGCAGGCGGCGGGACGGTAATAACGAGCAGTACTTC.

V gene TRBV24-1 combines with J gene TRBJ2-2; D gene ambiguous. V lost 7 bases and J 4 bases, leaving 12 bases between the germline ends. The CDR3 runs 14 residues. In germline, CDR1 is KGHDR, CDR2 SFDVKD. The CDR3: CATRSTTATGELFF. DNA of the CDR3: TGTGCCACCAGATCTACAACGGCCACCGGGGAGCTGTTTTTT.